The rows below give T cell receptor beta chains drawn from one sample of a study of cytomegalovirus exposure and HLA in healthy donors. Profiled with immunoSEQ multiplex PCR; TCRdb holds only in-frame clones, not every one. The sample has approximately 82,000 clones; roughly 94% are singletons. Sequenced material: PBMCs. The receptors were sampled from a woman under 30 in good health and CMV-seronegative. CDR3s include the opening cysteine and the closing phenylalanine or tryptophan. Fields, in order: clone size, V gene, J gene, CDR3 protein. The listing skips clone size in some rows; elsewhere it reads once, few, many or a size class.

clone size: NA
V gene: TRBV19
J gene: TRBJ1-1
CDR3 protein: CASSTGLNTEAFF

clone size: NA
V gene: TRBV19
J gene: TRBJ1-2
CDR3 protein: CASSIRAGNGYTF

clone size: NA
V gene: TRBV28
J gene: TRBJ2-7
CDR3 protein: CASSFDYTGSYEQYF

clone size: NA
V gene: TRBV18
J gene: TRBJ1-1
CDR3 protein: CASSQGRQMNTEAFF

clone size: NA
V gene: TRBV5-1
J gene: TRBJ1-4
CDR3 protein: CASSLSVGEKLFF

clone size: NA
V gene: TRBV27
J gene: TRBJ1-6
CDR3 protein: CASSSGAYNSPLHF

clone size: once
V gene: TRBV4-1
J gene: TRBJ2-4
CDR3 protein: CASSQSSGQLAKNIQYF

clone size: few
V gene: TRBV29-1
J gene: TRBJ2-3
CDR3 protein: CSVENPLRDRVENTQYF

clone size: NA
V gene: TRBV28
J gene: TRBJ2-7
CDR3 protein: CASRGSEATYEQYF

clone size: NA
V gene: TRBV10-3
J gene: TRBJ2-1
CDR3 protein: CAISGGPSYNEQFF

clone size: NA
V gene: TRBV4-3
J gene: TRBJ2-1
CDR3 protein: CASSQAGGSSYNEQFF

clone size: NA
V gene: TRBV27
J gene: TRBJ2-7
CDR3 protein: CASSRTGPGYYEQYF

clone size: NA
V gene: TRBV4-1
J gene: TRBJ2-7
CDR3 protein: CASSQVGGGLAYEQYF

clone size: NA
V gene: TRBV7-2
J gene: TRBJ1-5
CDR3 protein: CASSLATDRDGQPQHF

clone size: NA
V gene: TRBV7-9
J gene: TRBJ2-7
CDR3 protein: CASSPDRGREQYF

clone size: NA
V gene: TRBV5-1
J gene: TRBJ2-7
CDR3 protein: CASSLDRFDEQYF

clone size: NA
V gene: TRBV7-2
J gene: TRBJ1-4
CDR3 protein: CASSPGANEKLFF

clone size: NA
V gene: TRBV6-6
J gene: TRBJ2-3
CDR3 protein: CASSRGTRSYTQYF

clone size: NA
V gene: TRBV30
J gene: TRBJ1-2
CDR3 protein: CAWSVGDRGPNYGYTF